The TCR beta chain described here comes from a study of shared clonotypes between healthy human individuals. The table came from immunoSEQ multiplex PCR; TCRdb's copy has only in-frame clones and leaves some out. The sample consists of about 550,000 clones, 95% to 96% of them appearing once. Trimming at V came to 4 bases and at J to 6 bases, leaving 16 bases not matched to a gene. This CDR3 is 17 amino acids long. CDR1 SGHRS and CDR2 YFSETQ come from the germline V gene. Terminally differentiated effector memory CD45RA+ cells were left out of the naive CD8 fraction, which was CD45RO-negative and positively selected for CCR7.

This sequence joins TRBV5-1 and TRBJ2-1, with 7 positions matching TRBD1. This clonotype originated in a young woman in good health. Sequencing was done on a sample of naive CD8+ T cells sorted from blood. For the CDR3, the DNA is TGCGCCAGCAGCCCAGGAATTCGGGACAGTTGGAGCAATGAGCAGTTCTTC. It specifies CASSPGIRDSWSNEQFF. The full variable domain, rest sourced from reference TRBV5-1 and TRBJ2-1, is KAGVTQTPRYLIKTRGQQVTLSCSPISGHRSVSWYQQTPGQGLQFLFEYFSETQRNKGNFPGRFSGRQFSNSRSEMNVSTLELGDSALYLCASSPGIRDSWSNEQFFGPGTRLTVL.